Shown below are 29 T cell receptor beta chains from a single sample sequenced in a study of blood T cell repertoires in COVID-19. Measured with immunoSEQ multiplex PCR; TCRdb has only the in-frame clones, and not every one. The table includes about 210,000 clones, around 83% detected once. The sequenced sample was peripheral blood. The receptors originated from a woman in her fifties or sixties with acute or convalescent COVID-19.

This chain connects TRBV19 to TRBJ2-1, with a tentative D call TRBD1 (6 bases). CDR3 size: 14 residues. V dropped 5 bases and J dropped 5 bases, with 13 bases sitting between them. Germline V gene data show CDR1 as LNHDA and CDR2 as SQIVND (reference sequence). The chain's CDR3 is CASSRQGLNNEQFF. The CDR3 DNA reads as TGTGCCAGTAGTCGGCAGGGGCTAAACAATGAGCAGTTCTTC.

The chain is built from TRBV5-6 and TRBJ1-2, with TRBD1 matching over 7 bases. The germline gives CDR1 SGHDT, CDR2 YYEEEE. The V segment lost 2 bases and the J segment 5 bases; nucleotides outside the gene matches: 9. The CDR3 sequence is 15 residues long. Here the CDR3 reads CASSLWGQRIYGYTF. The CDR3 region has the DNA TGTGCCAGCAGCTTATGGGGACAGCGGATATATGGCTACACCTTC.

This chain links TRBV29-1 with TRBJ1-1; the D gene is possibly TRBD1 (6 bases). The CDR3 loop spans 14 amino acids. Deletions cut 6 bases from V and 0 bases from J, with 14 bases between. Germline V gene lookup returns CDR1 SQVTM and CDR2 ANQGSEA. The CDR3 spells CSVLTGPMNTEAFF. CDR3 DNA: TGCAGCGTACTGACAGGCCCCATGAACACTGAAGCTTTCTTT.

This chain joins TRBV28 and TRBJ2-7, with D uncertain. The germline V and J ends were trimmed by 6 bases and 1 base, with 16 bases remaining between them. Germline CDR1 is MDHEN and CDR2 is SYDVKM. The CDR3 loop spans 15 amino acids. The chain's CDR3 is CASSWQANPSYEQYF. As DNA, the CDR3 is TGTGCCAGCAGCTGGCAGGCAAATCCTTCCTACGAGCAGTACTTC.

This clone came up a few times. The gene calls are TRBV7-2 and TRBJ2-1; no reliable D call. Per germline, CDR1 SGHTA and CDR2 FQGNSA. The V end was cut by 5 bases, the J end by 8 bases, with 7 bases between. The CDR3 covers 11 residues. CDR3 DNA: TGTGCCAGCAGCCAGAGGTATGAGCAGTTCTTC. Amino acids: CASSQRYEQFF.

A single count supports this clone. The chain has TRBV5-1 and TRBJ2-3; 8 bases fit TRBD2. The V segment lost 0 bases and the J segment 1 base; nucleotides outside the gene matches: 4. Germline V gene lookup returns CDR1 SGHRS and CDR2 YFSETQ. CDR3 length: 16 amino acids. The CDR3 DNA follows: TGCGCCAGCAGCTTGGCATCCGGGAGGGGCACAGATACGCAGTATTTT. Amino acid sequence: CASSLASGRGTDTQYF.

This sequence joins TRBV10-1 and TRBJ2-1; 7 nucleotides match TRBD2. The CDR3 has 15 amino acids. Germline-derived CDR1 and CDR2 are WNHNN and SYGVQD (reference sequence). V lost 4 bases to trimming and J lost 0 bases; unmatched junction nucleotides: 3. The CDR3 sequence is CASSVLANSYNEQFF. CDR3 bases: TGCGCCAGCAGTGTACTAGCGAACTCCTACAATGAGCAGTTCTTC.

This chain links TRBV9 with TRBJ2-2; 9 bases are a match to TRBD1. CDR1 and CDR2 from the germline V gene are SGDLS and YYNGEE. The V segment lost 3 bases and the J segment 5 bases; nucleotides outside the gene matches: 8. The CDR3 is 16 residues long. The CDR3 sequence is CASSAPGQGRTGELFF. CDR3 DNA sequence: TGTGCCAGCAGCGCCCCAGGACAGGGGAGGACCGGGGAGCTGTTTTTT.

The chain is built from TRBV4-1 and TRBJ2-1; 11 bases line up with TRBD2. Germline CDR1 MGHRA, CDR2 YSYEKL. This CDR3 comprises 18 residues. J lost 0 bases, V lost 10 bases, and 14 bases had no gene match. The CDR3 reads CANLPGLAETSSYNEQFF. DNA of the CDR3: TGCGCCAACCTGCCGGGACTAGCGGAAACGAGCTCCTACAATGAGCAGTTCTTC.

This clone has just a few counts. The chain uses TRBV7-2 and TRBJ1-3; unclear D gene. V dropped 1 base and J dropped 3 bases, with 4 bases sitting between them. The CDR3 is 13 residues long. The germline gives CDR1 SGHTA, CDR2 FQGNSA. This CDR3 reads CASSLVYGNTIYF. The CDR3 nucleotides are TGTGCCAGCAGCTTAGTGTATGGAAACACCATATATTTT. The full variable domain, in which reference TRBV7-2 and TRBJ1-3 provide the parts outside the CDR3, is GAGVSQSPSNKVTEKGKDVELRCDPISGHTALYWYRQSLGQGLEFLIYFQGNSAPDKSGLPSDRFSAERTGGSVSTLTIQRTQQEDSAVYLCASSLVYGNTIYFGEGSWLTVV.

This clone was detected ten times or more. The genes are TRBV13 and TRBJ1-4; 7 bases agree with TRBD1. J was trimmed by 8 bases and V by 5 bases; bases with no gene match: 8. Germline V gene data show CDR1 as PRHDT and CDR2 as FYEKMQ (reference sequence). This CDR3 spans 14 amino acids. DNA of the CDR3: TGTGCCAGCAGCCCCCCAGGGGGACAAGAAAAACTGTTTTTT. Translating gives CASSPPGGQEKLFF.

The genes are TRBV19 and TRBJ2-5, with D perhaps TRBD1 (6 bases). V lost 7 bases, J lost 4 bases, and 16 bases lay in between. Per the germline V gene, CDR1 is LNHDA and CDR2 is SQIVND (reference sequence). The CDR3 runs to 14 residues. The CDR3 is CASMDSSWRETQYF. The CDR3 DNA reads TGTGCCAGTATGGACAGCTCATGGCGAGAGACCCAGTACTTC.

This rearrangement joins TRBV19 to TRBJ1-5; 7 nucleotides align to TRBD1. Per germline, CDR1 LNHDA and CDR2 SQIVND (reference sequence). The CDR3 spans 15 residues. V dropped 5 bases and J dropped 0; count of bases not matched to a gene: 4. CDR3: CASSLTGISNQPQHF. Here the CDR3 DNA reads TGTGCCAGTAGTCTGACAGGGATTAGCAATCAGCCCCAGCATTTT.

The chain employs TRBV5-6 and TRBJ2-6; tentative D call: TRBD2 (5 bases). Germline CDR1 and CDR2: SGHDT and YYEEEE. This CDR3 region has 18 residues. The V and J ends lost 4 bases and 0 bases respectively, with 17 bases between them. The CDR3 is CASSTLSGSYSGANVLTF. Written as DNA, the CDR3 is TGTGCCAGCAGCACCTTGTCGGGATCCTACTCTGGGGCCAACGTCCTGACTTTC. The complete variable domain, with remaining parts taken from reference TRBV5-6 and TRBJ2-6, reads DAGVTQSPTHLIKTRGQQVTLRCSPKSGHDTVSWYQQALGQGPQFIFQYYEEEERQRGNFPDRFSGHQFPNYSSELNVNALLLGDSALYLCASSTLSGSYSGANVLTFGAGSRLTVL.

Here the CDR3 DNA reads TGCGCCAGCAGCATGACAGGGAACTCCTACGAGCAGTACTTC. It codes for CASSMTGNSYEQYF. V and J are TRBV5-1 and TRBJ2-7; 7 bases are shared with TRBD1. The CDR3 totals 14 residues. Looked up from germline, CDR1 is SGHRS and CDR2 is YFSETQ. Losses at the gene ends were 4 bases for V and 0 bases for J; bases not matched to a gene: 4.

The rearrangement uses TRBV28 and TRBJ1-4; a possible D gene is TRBD1 (6 bases). This CDR3 has 13 amino acids. Germline V CDR1 and CDR2: MDHEN, SYDVKM. V shed 6 bases and J shed 8 bases, with 13 bases lying between them. CDR3 in DNA: TGTGCCAGCAGGCCGGGACACCTAGAAAAACTGTTTTTT. Its translation is CASRPGHLEKLFF.

V gene TRBV11-2 combines with J gene TRBJ2-2; 10 bases line up with TRBD2. CDR1 is SGHAT, CDR2 FQNNGV, per germline. The CDR3 sequence is 16 residues long. After removal of 6 bases from V and 3 bases from J, the junction contained 7 bases not matched to a gene. CDR3 bases: TGTGCCAGCAGACATGGACTAGCGGTTGACACCGGGGAGCTGTTTTTT. This sequence encodes CASRHGLAVDTGELFF.

This clone was recorded once. The chain joins TRBV6-5 to TRBJ2-7; D may be TRBD1 (8 bases). The CDR3 runs to 13 residues. The V end lost 7 bases, the J end lost 7 bases, and 17 bases lay between the germline ends. Germline CDR1 MNHEY, CDR2 SVGAGI. This chain's CDR3 is CASTPTGEGEQYF. In DNA, the CDR3 is TGTGCCAGCACCCCGACAGGGGAGGGGGAGCAGTACTTC.

The chain combines TRBV18 with TRBJ2-2, with D hard to call. V was pared by 2 bases and J by 8 bases, with 9 bases between. The germline V gene encodes CDR1 KGHSH and CDR2 LQKENI. CDR3 length equals 13 residues. CDR3 coding DNA: TGTGCCAGCTCACCAGATCGTGAGGGGGAGCTGTTTTTT. Translation gives CASSPDREGELFF. The full variable domain, completed using reference TRBV18 and TRBJ2-2, is NAGVMQNPRHLVRRRGQEARLRCSPMKGHSHVYWYRQLPEEGLKFMVYLQKENIIDESGMPKERFSAEFPKEGPSILRIQQVVRGDSAAYFCASSPDREGELFFGEGSRLTVL.

The genes are TRBV6-5 and TRBJ2-4, with D possibly being TRBD2 (5 bases). V was cut by 2 bases and J by 10 bases, with 12 bases left in between. The CDR3 is made up of 13 amino acids. Germline CDR1 is MNHEY and CDR2 is SVGAGI. The CDR3 region is CASSYDYRRIQYF. CDR3 nucleotide sequence: TGTGCCAGCAGTTACGACTATCGACGGATTCAGTACTTC.

CDR3 sequence reads: CASGPGSYEQYF. The CDR3 DNA reads as TGCGCCAGCGGGCCTGGATCCTACGAGCAGTACTTC. The rearrangement links TRBV5-1 to TRBJ2-7; the D is unclear. The CDR3 spans 12 residues. Germline V gives CDR1 SGHRS, CDR2 YFSETQ. Trimming took 7 bases from V and 1 from J, leaving 9 bases between them.

V is TRBV5-1 and J is TRBJ1-2; 8 nucleotides align to TRBD1. The trim removed 4 bases at V and 4 bases at J, leaving 9 bases unmatched. Germline V lookup: CDR1 SGHRS, CDR2 YFSETQ. The CDR3 runs 15 residues. The CDR3 sequence: CASSDGTGGSYGYTF. The CDR3 bases are TGCGCCAGCAGCGACGGAACAGGGGGGAGCTATGGCTACACCTTC.

V is TRBV20-1 and J is TRBJ1-5; perhaps TRBD1 as D (6 bases). The CDR3 length is 11 residues. Germline V lookup: CDR1 DFQATT, CDR2 SNEGSKA (reference sequence). The V gene lost 6 bases and the J gene lost 10 bases, with 13 bases spanning the gap. The DNA for the CDR3 is TGCAGTGCGGTCTTACAGGGTCCCCAGCATTTT. It specifies CSAVLQGPQHF.

The chain has TRBV4-2 and TRBJ2-7; no reliable D call. The CDR3 contains 13 residues. Trimming took 3 bases from V and 4 from J, leaving 10 bases between them. CDR1 and CDR2 (germline): LGHNA, YNFKEQ. The CDR3: CASSHGTGYEQYF. The DNA for the CDR3 is TGTGCCAGCAGCCATGGTACTGGTTACGAGCAGTACTTC.

The chain combines TRBV27 with TRBJ2-2; TRBD2 matches at 12 bases. Germline V gives CDR1 MNHEY, CDR2 SMNVEV (reference sequence). V lost 5 bases, J lost 4 bases, and 8 bases stayed unmatched. The CDR3 runs 17 residues. CDR3 DNA sequence: TGTGCCAGCAGTGAGAGGGCTAGCGGGAGGGCCACCGGGGAGCTGTTTTTT. Translation: CASSERASGRATGELFF.

The V call is TRBV6-1, the J call TRBJ1-2, with 8 bases matching TRBD1. Germline CDR1 reads MNHNS; CDR2 reads SASEGT. Losses at the gene ends were 1 base for V and 2 bases for J; bases not matched to a gene: 3. The CDR3 has 15 amino acids. DNA for the CDR3: TGTGCCAGCAGTGAAGGGACAGGGACCAACTATGGCTACACCTTC. This gives the protein CASSEGTGTNYGYTF.

V gene TRBV27 combines with J gene TRBJ2-1; 8 positions match TRBD2. The CDR3 has 15 residues. V lost 7 bases to trimming and J lost 2 bases; unmatched junction nucleotides: 7. CDR1 is MNHEY and CDR2 is SMNVEV in the germline V gene (reference sequence). In nucleotides, the CDR3 is TGTGCCAGCATCCTCTCAGCGGGAGCCTACAATGAGCAGTTCTTC. It codes for CASILSAGAYNEQFF.

The chain combines TRBV5-3 with TRBJ2-7; tentative D call: TRBD1 (6 bases). TRBV5-3 is annotated as an ORF whose role is uncertain. Trimming removed 0 bases from V and 6 bases from J, with 13 bases in between. This CDR3 has 14 residues. DNA of the CDR3: TGTGCCAGAAGCTTGGACAGGGTTACGGGCGAGCAGTACTTC. Translated: CARSLDRVTGEQYF.

A remark on this clone: This may be a read error: a much more frequent sequence differs by one nucleotide. Other DNA sequences of this sample code for an identical CDR3. The rearrangement joins TRBV28 to TRBJ1-4, with D unclear. The CDR3 is 15 residues long. Between the trimmed V and J ends, which lost 3 bases and 0 bases, there was a span of 8 bases. Germline-derived CDR1 and CDR2 are MDHEN and SYDVKM. CDR3 loop: CASSLAGATNEKLFF. The CDR3 bases are TGTGCCAGCAGTTTGGCGGGCGCAACTAATGAAAAACTGTTTTTT.